Following are 22 T cell receptor beta chains from one sample sequenced in a study of vaccination effects on CD4 cells after COVID-19. The antigens for these receptors are not known. Cells that had been cultured for ten to eleven days were the source of isolated CD4+ T cells. Some clones are missing from TCRdb's copy, which holds only in-frame ones; the method was immunoSEQ multiplex PCR. The profile covers about 37,000 clones, with approximately 75% appearing a single time and approximately 2.9% taken by the ten largest. The sequenced sample was CD4+ T cells from PBMCs cultured without peptide, obtained before COVID-19 vaccination. The receptors stem from a human donor who received a COVID-19 vaccine.

The CDR3 loop is CAFSGFGANVLTF. The CDR3 nucleotides are TGTGCCTTTTCAGGGTTTGGGGCCAACGTCCTGACTTTC. The J gene is TRBJ2-6, the V gene TRBV30; D possibly corresponds to TRBD1 (5 bases). Trimming removed 7 bases at V and 3 bases at J, with 10 bases between. The CDR3 length is 13 residues. Germline-derived CDR1 and CDR2 are GTSNPN and SVGIG (reference sequence).

There are a few counts of this clone. The J gene is TRBJ2-7, the V gene TRBV28; tentative D call: TRBD2 (6 bases). The CDR3 consists of 13 residues. V lost 3 bases, J lost 2 bases, and 8 bases lay in between. Looked up from germline, CDR1 is MDHEN and CDR2 is SYDVKM. The CDR3: CASSLEGAYEQYF. CDR3 DNA: TGTGCCAGCAGTTTGGAGGGAGCCTACGAGCAGTACTTC.

This chain uses TRBV6-5 with TRBJ2-4, with a weak D call TRBD2 (6 bases). The CDR3 runs 13 residues. Trimming cost V 6 bases and J 13 bases, with 19 bases left between them. CDR1 is MNHEY and CDR2 is SVGAGI in the germline V gene. The CDR3 bases are TGTGCCAGCAGCTACAGCCGCGGCGGGATACAGTACTTC. Protein sequence: CASSYSRGGIQYF.

V gene TRBV4-1 combines with J gene TRBJ2-7; tentatively, D is TRBD2 (7 bases). V gave up 1 base and J gave up 5 bases, with 18 bases separating them. Germline assignment: CDR1 MGHRA and CDR2 YSYEKL. The CDR3 loop spans 16 amino acids. Here the CDR3 reads CASSQVGGGPRNEQYF. DNA of the CDR3: TGCGCCAGCAGCCAAGTAGGGGGGGGGCCTAGAAACGAGCAGTACTTC.

J is TRBJ1-4 and V is TRBV5-1; D gene ambiguous. Germline values: CDR1 SGHRS, CDR2 YFSETQ. The CDR3 length is 16 residues. Between the trimmed V and J ends, which lost 1 base and 7 bases, there was a span of 17 bases. The CDR3 loop is CASSLSGGPTGEKLFF. CDR3 sequence (DNA): TGCGCCAGCAGCTTGTCCGGCGGCCCCACGGGTGAAAAACTGTTTTTT.

V is TRBV5-6 and J is TRBJ1-6; 9 bases match TRBD1. The CDR3 runs 15 residues. Germline CDR1 SGHDT, CDR2 YYEEEE. The ends lost 4 bases at V and 9 bases at J; junction bases unmatched: 8. The CDR3 coding sequence is TGTGCCAGCAGCCCTCCAACGGGACAGGGTTCACCCCTCCACTTT. It yields the protein CASSPPTGQGSPLHF.

This clone was observed a handful of times. The CDR3: CASSLALGSGNTIYF. CDR3 nucleotide sequence: TGCGCCAGCAGCTTGGCCCTGGGATCTGGAAACACCATATATTTT. The V gene is TRBV5-1, the J gene TRBJ1-3; D is unresolved. V was pared by 0 bases and J by 1 base, with 8 bases between. CDR3 size: 15 residues. Per the germline V gene, CDR1 is SGHRS and CDR2 is YFSETQ.

The chain carries TRBV2 and TRBJ2-2; D is unresolved. The CDR3 consists of 11 residues. The V gene lost 4 bases and the J gene lost 5 bases, with 2 bases spanning the gap. Germline V lookup: CDR1 SNHLY, CDR2 FYNNEI. CDR3 nucleotides: TGTGCCAGCAGTGGGACCGGGGAGCTGTTTTTT. Residues: CASSGTGELFF.

V and J are TRBV18 and TRBJ1-1; tentative D call: TRBD1 (5 bases). The V end lost 3 bases, the J end lost 1 base, and 12 bases lay between the germline ends. The V gene's germline CDR1 is KGHSH and CDR2 LQKENI. The CDR3 is 15 amino acids. CDR3 sequence: CASSPRQTGNTEAFF. DNA of the CDR3: TGTGCCAGCTCACCCCGACAGACGGGGAACACTGAAGCTTTCTTT. Filled out from reference TRBV18 and TRBJ1-1, the complete variable domain reads NAGVMQNPRHLVRRRGQEARLRCSPMKGHSHVYWYRQLPEEGLKFMVYLQKENIIDESGMPKERFSAEFPKEGPSILRIQQVVRGDSAAYFCASSPRQTGNTEAFFGQGTRLTVV.

The rearrangement joins TRBV30 to TRBJ1-2; D is uncertain. Looked up from germline, CDR1 is GTSNPN and CDR2 is SVGIG (reference sequence). The CDR3 is 13 amino acids. V dropped 7 bases and J dropped 4 bases, with 16 bases sitting between them. CDR3 nucleotide sequence: TGTGCCTTTGGACGGAACTCAGCCTATGGCTACACCTTC. Its protein is CAFGRNSAYGYTF.

This sequence joins TRBV27 and TRBJ2-1; 11 bases align to TRBD2. V shed 4 bases, J shed 8 bases, and the junction held 10 bases outside the gene matches. CDR3 length: 16 residues. In germline, CDR1 is MNHEY, CDR2 SMNVEV (reference sequence). In DNA, the CDR3 is TGTGCCAGCAGTTCGGGGACTAGCGGAGTGGGCCATGAGCAGTTCTTC. This gives the protein CASSSGTSGVGHEQFF.

The chain recombines TRBV19 with TRBJ1-5, with D tentatively TRBD1 (5 bases). The germline V gene encodes CDR1 LNHDA and CDR2 SQIVND (reference sequence). The CDR3 contains 14 residues. The V gene lost 3 bases and the J gene lost 7 bases, with 13 bases spanning the gap. The CDR3 DNA reads TGTGCCAGTAGTATTCGTCAGGGAGACCAGCCCCAGCATTTT. Translated: CASSIRQGDQPQHF.

This sequence joins TRBV3-1 (or the pseudogene TRBV3-2) and TRBJ2-5; TRBD2 agrees at 10 bases. The germline gives CDR1 LGHDT, CDR2 YNNKEL (reference sequence). This CDR3 is built from 17 residues. The junction had 11 bases not matched to a gene; V was cut back by 0 bases and J by 7 bases. CDR3 amino acids: CASSQDWVAGGWGTQYF. The CDR3 coding sequence is TGTGCCAGCAGCCAAGATTGGGTAGCGGGGGGCTGGGGGACCCAGTACTTC.

This clone has a handful of counts. The chain links TRBV27 to TRBJ1-5; D unresolved. This CDR3 has 14 amino acids. V was pared by 8 bases and J by 7 bases, with 18 bases between. CDR1 and CDR2 (germline): MNHEY, SMNVEV (reference sequence). CDR3 sequence (DNA): TGTGCCAGCGGCTCGCGGGGTTGGGGACAGCCCCAGCATTTT. This encodes CASGSRGWGQPQHF.

This clone turned up a few times. The chain couples TRBV29-1 to TRBJ1-1; a possible D gene is TRBD1 (5 bases). There are 10 residues in the CDR3. Per the germline V gene, CDR1 is SQVTM and CDR2 is ANQGSEA. V was cut by 7 bases and J by 7 bases, with 10 bases left in between. The CDR3 DNA reads as TGCAGCGGTACTGACAGTGAAGCTTTCTTT. Its protein is CSGTDSEAFF.

This chain's CDR3 is CASSGDRGGETQYF. As DNA, the CDR3 is TGTGCCAGCAGTGGGGACAGGGGGGGGGAGACCCAGTACTTC. This chain links TRBV2 with TRBJ2-5, with 11 bases identical to TRBD1. The junction had 3 bases not matched to a gene; V was cut back by 4 bases and J by 5 bases. There are 14 residues in the CDR3. Germline-derived CDR1 and CDR2 are SNHLY and FYNNEI.

This clone has only one observation. The chain employs TRBV3-1 (or the pseudogene TRBV3-2) and TRBJ1-2; 8 bases map to TRBD1. This CDR3 region has 15 residues. Germline V gene sequence: CDR1 LGHDT, CDR2 YNNKEL (reference sequence). The ends lost 4 bases at V and 4 bases at J; junction bases unmatched: 8. The CDR3 is CASSRGQGQPYGYTF. CDR3 in DNA: TGTGCCAGCAGCCGAGGACAGGGACAACCCTATGGCTACACCTTC.

This clone was seen more than once but under ten times. The chain uses TRBV4-1 and TRBJ1-2, with 7 bases matching TRBD1. The V segment lost 6 bases and the J segment 4 bases; nucleotides outside the gene matches: 8. The CDR3 is made up of 14 amino acids. In germline, CDR1 is MGHRA, CDR2 YSYEKL. The CDR3 nucleotides read TGCGCCAGCAGTCTAAGGGGGCTGGGCTATGGCTACACCTTC. It codes for CASSLRGLGYGYTF.

The chain carries TRBV6-1 and TRBJ1-6, with D unclear. Germline V gene data show CDR1 as MNHNS and CDR2 as SASEGT. Trimming shortened V by 3 bases and J by 3 bases, and 3 bases separated the two germline ends. The CDR3 is made up of 13 amino acids. The CDR3 sequence: CASSDLYNSPLHF. The CDR3 DNA reads TGTGCCAGCAGTGACCTCTATAATTCACCCCTCCACTTT.

The V and J genes are TRBV27 and TRBJ2-7; either TRBD1 or TRBD2 may fit D (5 bases each). CDR1 is MNHEY and CDR2 is SMNVEV in the germline V gene (reference sequence). The CDR3 spans 14 residues. Trimming removed 7 bases from V and 5 bases from J, with 18 bases in between. This chain's CDR3 is CASKPRAGTDEQYF. The CDR3, as DNA: TGTGCCAGCAAACCCCGGGCAGGGACGGACGAGCAGTACTTC.

This rearrangement joins TRBV7-2 to TRBJ2-3; 8 bases line up with TRBD2. After removal of 5 bases from V and 6 bases from J, the junction contained 10 bases not matched to a gene. CDR3 length: 15 residues. Germline V gene data show CDR1 as SGHTA and CDR2 as FQGNSA. CDR3 amino acids: CASSLPGRARDTQYF. The CDR3 DNA is TGTGCCAGCAGCCTCCCCGGGAGGGCCAGGGATACGCAGTATTTT.

The chain joins TRBV3-1 (or the pseudogene TRBV3-2) to TRBJ2-3; the match to TRBD2 covers 8 bases. Germline CDR1 reads LGHDT; CDR2 reads YNNKEL (reference sequence). The ends lost 0 bases at V and 6 bases at J; junction bases unmatched: 5. CDR3 length equals 15 residues. The CDR3 DNA follows: TGTGCCAGCAGCCAAGATTTAGCGGGGAGCGATACGCAGTATTTT. Its translation: CASSQDLAGSDTQYF.